This T cell receptor beta chain was sequenced in a study of shared clonotypes between healthy human individuals. V gave up 7 bases and J gave up 0 bases, with 7 bases separating them. CDR1 MDHEN and CDR2 SYDVKM come from the germline V gene. The CDR3 spans 13 residues. Whole-study findings and limits: Several donors held approximately 4.6% of naive CD4 clonotypes in common.

Methods used by the authors: Because ImmunoSEQ provided only junction sequences with no quality scores, the filtering differed. Produced via immunoSEQ multiplex PCR; TCRdb's table is partial and in-frame only. The V and J calls and clone size are taken from that table; D and trimming were inferred from the DNA. Of over 2 million clones in the sample, under 95% are singletons; the top ten hold 0.37%. A word on this clone: What it binds is not known.

The V and J genes are TRBV28 and TRBJ1-5; no firm D call. This receptor was obtained from a man younger than 35 in good health. Some clones in this sample may be carry-over from other donors' samples. The sample was naive CD4+ T cells from PBMCs. The subset here: CD45RA+ positively selected. The CDR3 DNA reads as TGTGCCAGCACTGTCGGTAGCAATCAGCCCCAGCATTTT. Amino acid sequence: CASTVGSNQPQHF.